This section outlines one TCR beta chain sequence together with its context. Sequencing used immunoSEQ multiplex PCR; TCRdb keeps in-frame clones, though not all of them. The profile shows approximately 64,000 clones, approximately 88% of them singletons. This CDR3 contains 15 residues. The V and J ends lost 1 base and 7 bases respectively, with 13 bases between them. Germline CDR1 reads KGHSH; CDR2 reads LQKENI. This record comes from a study of blood T cell repertoires in COVID-19. As for the study in general: From T cells, B-cell-depleted T cells, or PBMCs came the material, which was cDNA or gDNA.

Followed over time, Seattle patients had been enrolled while infection was active. The rearrangement uses TRBV18 and TRBJ2-2; no clear D. Sequencing was done on a sample of peripheral blood. The sequence was obtained from a woman aged 55-69 years with COVID-19, enrolled during active disease. In DNA form, the CDR3 reads TGTGCCAGCTCACCACGAGAGACTCCGGACGGGGAGCTGTTTTTT. This codes for CASSPRETPDGELFF.